These 21 T cell receptor beta chains came from one sample sequenced in a study of response to subunit inactivated influenza vaccine. Using its own MiXCR run on the RT-PCR reads, TCRdb lists one record per CDR3 protein. The sample consists of about half a million distinct CDR3 sequences, approximately 11% of them appearing once. The source was PBMCs from blood, collected about 6 weeks after vaccination. These receptors all stem from a man in his fifties or sixties who received an inactivated influenza vaccine.

This chain uses TRBV12-3 or TRBV12-4 with TRBJ2-5, with 7 bases that match TRBD2. V lost 2 bases to trimming and J lost 9 bases; unmatched junction nucleotides: 9. This CDR3 is built from 14 residues. CDR3 DNA sequence: TGTGCCAGCAGTTTACGTGGGGGGGTTACGTCCCAGTACTTC. Its translation: CASSLRGGVTSQYF.

This clonotype has a count of ten or more. The chain links TRBV12-3 or TRBV12-4 to TRBJ1-1, with 7 nucleotides matching TRBD1. CDR3 length: 13 amino acids. The junction had 5 bases not matched to a gene; V was cut back by 7 bases and J by 3 bases. CDR3 residues: CASIRDSDTEAFF. CDR3 bases: TGTGCCAGCATCCGGGACAGTGACACTGAAGCTTTCTTT.

This clonotype was counted between two and nine times. V is TRBV7-2 and J is TRBJ1-6; perhaps TRBD1 as D (5 bases). Germline CDR1 SGHTA, CDR2 FQGNSA. This CDR3 has 16 residues. V lost 3 bases to trimming and J lost 9 bases, with 18 bases between them. The CDR3 region has the DNA TGTGCCAGCAGCTTTACAGGCACTCACGGAGGTTCACCCCTCCACTTT. Translation gives CASSFTGTHGGSPLHF. Based on the CDR3 plus reference TRBV7-2 and TRBJ1-6, the full variable domain is GAGVSQSPSNKVTEKGKDVELRCDPISGHTALYWYRQSLGQGLEFLIYFQGNSAPDKSGLPSDRFSAERTGGSVSTLTIQRTQQEDSAVYLCASSFTGTHGGSPLHFGNGTRLTVT.

This clonotype came up many times. The V gene is TRBV12-3 or TRBV12-4, the J gene TRBJ2-5; D possibly corresponds to TRBD1 (6 bases). The CDR3 contains 14 residues. Trimming pared 3 bases from V and 3 bases from J, leaving 11 bases between. The CDR3 region is CASSFSPGEETQYF. The CDR3 bases are TGTGCCAGCAGTTTTTCCCCAGGGGAAGAGACCCAGTACTTC.

This clonotype was counted ten times or more. The genes are TRBV29-1 and TRBJ2-5; D unresolved. There are 11 residues in the CDR3. Per the germline V gene, CDR1 is SQVTM and CDR2 is ANQGSEA. V lost 7 bases and J lost 4, with 10 bases in between. The CDR3 region is CSGRQIETQYF. CDR3 DNA sequence: TGCAGCGGACGCCAGATAGAGACCCAGTACTTC. Using reference TRBV29-1 and TRBJ2-5 for the parts outside the CDR3, the full variable domain is SAVISQKPSRDICQRGTSLTIQCQVDSQVTMMFWYRQQPGQSLTLIATANQGSEATYESGFVIDKFPISRPNLTFSTLTVSNMSPEDSSIYLCSGRQIETQYFGPGTRLLVL.

This clonotype was seen many times. This chain uses TRBV5-5 with TRBJ2-1, with D possibly being TRBD2 (6 bases). Germline-derived CDR1 and CDR2 are SGHKS and YYEKEE (reference sequence). Trimming cost V 0 bases and J 12 bases, with 16 bases left between them. The CDR3 has 14 amino acids. This CDR3 reads CASSLGTTPPVQFF. The DNA of the CDR3 is TGTGCCAGCAGCTTGGGGACTACTCCGCCGGTGCAGTTCTTC.

This clonotype showed up many times. The rearrangement uses TRBV29-1 and TRBJ2-3, with D possibly being TRBD1 (5 bases). With 0 bases removed from V and 0 bases from J, the gap between germline ends came to 13 bases. The CDR3 has 16 amino acids. Germline V gives CDR1 SQVTM, CDR2 ANQGSEA. CDR3: CSVEDRVRGSTDTQYF. In DNA, the CDR3 is TGCAGCGTTGAAGATCGTGTAAGGGGCAGCACAGATACGCAGTATTTT.

This rearrangement joins TRBV20-1 to TRBJ1-2, with 7 bases lining up with TRBD1. Germline values: CDR1 DFQATT, CDR2 SNEGSKA (reference sequence). J was trimmed by 7 bases and V by 3 bases; bases with no gene match: 20. This CDR3 comprises 17 residues. CDR3 DNA sequence: TGCAGTGCTAGTCCCCTCCTTCCCGATGACAGGGAAGGTGGCTACACCTTC. Translation gives CSASPLLPDDREGGYTF.

Here the CDR3 reads CSVLLGETQYF. Written as DNA, the CDR3 is TGCAGCGTTCTCTTGGGGGAGACCCAGTACTTC. J is TRBJ2-5 and V is TRBV29-1; D ambiguous. Germline lookup yields CDR1 SQVTM and CDR2 ANQGSEA. Deletions cut 5 bases from V and 5 bases from J, with 9 bases between. CDR3 length equals 11 residues.

The rearrangement links TRBV9 to TRBJ2-7, with TRBD1 as a possible D gene (6 bases). V lost 4 bases and J 6 bases, leaving 14 bases between the germline ends. The germline V gene has CDR1 SGDLS and CDR2 YYNGEE. This CDR3 spans 13 amino acids. In nucleotides, the CDR3 is TGTGCCAGCAGCTCAATGGGGGCGCTCGAGCAGTACTTC. Protein sequence: CASSSMGALEQYF.

This rearrangement joins TRBV11-2 to TRBJ2-7; D possibly matches TRBD1 or TRBD2 (5 bases each). V lost 5 bases and J lost 2, with 16 bases in between. The CDR3 has 15 residues. CDR1 is SGHAT, CDR2 FQNNGV, per germline. CDR3 loop: CASSLSAQGAYEQYF. The CDR3 DNA sequence: TGTGCCAGCAGCCTTTCTGCTCAGGGAGCCTACGAGCAGTACTTC.

The V and J genes are TRBV10-2 and TRBJ2-5; 11 nucleotides line up with TRBD2. The ends lost 5 bases at V and 5 bases at J; junction bases unmatched: 10. Germline V lookup: CDR1 WSHSY, CDR2 SAAADI. CDR3 length: 16 amino acids. CDR3 bases: TGCGCCAGCAGTCTAAATAGCGGGGGGGCTGGGGAGACCCAGTACTTC. Protein product: CASSLNSGGAGETQYF.

This clonotype has ten or more counts. This sequence joins TRBV5-5 and TRBJ2-3; TRBD2 agrees at 7 bases. CDR3 length equals 14 residues. V trimming: 5 bases; J trimming: 8 bases; junction bases outside the gene matches: 11. Germline V gene lookup returns CDR1 SGHKS and CDR2 YYEKEE (reference sequence). CDR3 loop: CASRPWGAGTTQYF. CDR3 DNA sequence: TGTGCCAGCAGACCGTGGGGAGCGGGGACTACGCAGTATTTT.

With regard to this clonotype: The junction does not match germline at one end; this may be a read error. The J gene is TRBJ2-7, the V gene TRBV29-1; perhaps TRBD2 as D (6 bases). The germline gives CDR1 SQVTM, CDR2 ANQGSEA. CDR3 length: 14 amino acids. This chain's CDR3 is CSVEDRGTSDEQYF. The CDR3 nucleotides are TGCAGCGTTGAAGATCGGGGGACCTCCGACGAGCAGTACTTC.

In this sample, this clonotype turned up a few times. V is TRBV7-2 and J is TRBJ2-5; tentatively, D is TRBD2 (6 bases). Germline V gives CDR1 SGHTA, CDR2 FQGNSA. V was shortened by 7 bases and J by 5 bases, with 23 bases between the two germline ends. This CDR3 has 16 residues. In DNA, the CDR3 is TGTGCCAGCACTCCAGCGGGCGGGTCGGGGAGGGAGACCCAGTACTTC. Residues: CASTPAGGSGRETQYF.

This clonotype was recorded many times. A much more abundant neighbour one base away suggests this may be a read error. This chain links TRBV7-9 with TRBJ2-1; D unresolved. Trimming took off 2 bases at V and 8 bases at J, with 4 bases between the two ends. The CDR3 extends over 11 amino acids. Germline CDR1 and CDR2: SEHNR and FQNEAQ (reference sequence). The CDR3 loop reads CASSLTYEQFF. The CDR3, as DNA: TGTGCCAGCAGCTTAACCTATGAGCAGTTCTTC.

This clonotype was counted between two and nine times. This chain links TRBV7-2 with TRBJ2-6; D remains ambiguous. Trimming stripped 1 base from V and 0 bases from J, with 7 bases between. The CDR3 covers 16 residues. Germline loops: CDR1 SGHTA, CDR2 FQGNSA. The CDR3 nucleotides are TGTGCCAGCAGCTTAGTTCCGGGCTCTGGGGCCAACGTCCTGACTTTC. Amino acid sequence: CASSLVPGSGANVLTF.

This clonotype has only a few counts. The chain employs TRBV5-1 and TRBJ2-7; maybe TRBD1 (6 bases). V dropped 4 bases and J dropped 4 bases, with 15 bases sitting between them. This CDR3 has 14 amino acids. The V gene's germline CDR1 is SGHRS and CDR2 YFSETQ. The CDR3 region has the DNA TGCGCCAGCAGCACGTCGGGACAAATATACGAGCAGTACTTC. Protein sequence: CASSTSGQIYEQYF. Full variable domain (rest looked up from reference TRBV5-1 and TRBJ2-7): KAGVTQTPRYLIKTRGQQVTLSCSPISGHRSVSWYQQTPGQGLQFLFEYFSETQRNKGNFPGRFSGRQFSNSRSEMNVSTLELGDSALYLCASSTSGQIYEQYFGPGTRLTVT.

V gene TRBV7-2 combines with J gene TRBJ2-4, with D perhaps TRBD1 (5 bases). V was clipped by 1 base and J by 8 bases, with 12 bases between them. The CDR3 is made up of 14 amino acids. The germline V gene has CDR1 SGHTA and CDR2 FQGNSA. The CDR3 DNA is TGTGCCAGCAGCTTAGGCAGGGCTTCGGACATTCAGTACTTC. Amino acid sequence: CASSLGRASDIQYF.

This clonotype has more than one count but fewer than ten. The V gene is TRBV6-2 or TRBV6-3, the J gene TRBJ2-5; D possibly matches TRBD1 or TRBD2 (6 bases each). The V and J ends lost 7 bases and 6 bases respectively, with 15 bases between them. There are 13 residues in the CDR3. Germline CDR1 is MNHEY and CDR2 is SVGEGT. CDR3 DNA: TGTGCCAGCACGGGGGCAGGGGTGAAGACCCAGTACTTC. It yields the protein CASTGAGVKTQYF.

The chain is built from TRBV20-1 and TRBJ2-1, with TRBD2 matching 7 bases. Per germline, CDR1 DFQATT and CDR2 SNEGSKA (reference sequence). V lost 2 bases to trimming and J lost 0 bases; unmatched junction nucleotides: 7. This CDR3 comprises 16 residues. CDR3 in DNA: TGCAGTGCTAGATTTAGCGGGCTTAGCTCCTACAATGAGCAGTTCTTC. It translates to CSARFSGLSSYNEQFF.